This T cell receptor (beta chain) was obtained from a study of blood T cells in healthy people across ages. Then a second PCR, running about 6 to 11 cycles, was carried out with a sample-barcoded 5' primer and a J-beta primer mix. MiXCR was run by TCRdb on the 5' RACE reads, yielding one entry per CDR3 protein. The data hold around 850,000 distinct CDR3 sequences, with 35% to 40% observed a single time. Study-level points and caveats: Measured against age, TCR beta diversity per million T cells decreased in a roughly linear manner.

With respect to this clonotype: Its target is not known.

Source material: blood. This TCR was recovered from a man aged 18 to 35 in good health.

This CDR3 is CSARQGTNQPQHF. The CDR3 coding sequence is TGCAGTGCTAGACAGGGGACGAATCAGCCCCAGCATTTT. The chain joins TRBV20-1 to TRBJ1-5; D may be TRBD1 (6 bases). CDR3 length: 13 residues. Per germline, CDR1 DFQATT and CDR2 SNEGSKA (reference sequence). V was cut by 2 bases and J by 4 bases, with 9 bases left in between.